This T cell receptor (beta chain) was observed in a study of shared clonotypes between healthy human individuals. About the study: Each donor's CD4 naive and CD4 memory cells filled three plates apiece, CD8 naive two, and CD8 memory one.

Repertoires were generated with immunoSEQ multiplex PCR, while TCRdb's copy carries only in-frame clones and drops some. The sample has approximately 2.5 million clones; about 92% are singletons. This clone has only one observation. The CDR3 totals 13 residues. The germline V gene has CDR1 SGDLS and CDR2 YYNGEE. Trimming left V 4 bases short and J 0 bases short, with 5 bases between. The source material was naive CD4+ T cells sorted from blood. Subset in this sample: CD45RA+ positively selected. The source of this sequence is a man aged 18 to 30 in good health. The chain carries TRBV9 and TRBJ1-3, with no clear D. As DNA, the CDR3 is TGTGCCAGCAGCCAATTCTCTGGAAACACCATATATTTT. Translated: CASSQFSGNTIYF.